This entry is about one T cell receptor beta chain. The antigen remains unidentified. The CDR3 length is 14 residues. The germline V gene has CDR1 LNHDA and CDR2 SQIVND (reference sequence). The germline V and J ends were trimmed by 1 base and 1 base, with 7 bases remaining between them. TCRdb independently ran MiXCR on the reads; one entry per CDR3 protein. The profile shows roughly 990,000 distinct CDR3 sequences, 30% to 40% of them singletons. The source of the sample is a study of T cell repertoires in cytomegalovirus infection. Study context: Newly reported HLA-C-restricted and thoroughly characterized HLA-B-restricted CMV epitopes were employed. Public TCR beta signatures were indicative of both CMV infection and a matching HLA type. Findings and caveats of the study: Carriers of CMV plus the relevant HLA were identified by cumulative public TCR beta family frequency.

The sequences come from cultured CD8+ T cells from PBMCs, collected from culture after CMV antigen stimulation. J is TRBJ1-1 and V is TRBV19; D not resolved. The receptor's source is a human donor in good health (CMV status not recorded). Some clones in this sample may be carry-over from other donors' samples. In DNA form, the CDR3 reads TGTGCCAGTAGTATAGCGCACGGGAACACTGAAGCTTTCTTT. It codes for CASSIAHGNTEAFF.